The 8 T cell receptor beta chains presented below share a single source sample, sequenced in a study of T cells in Graves' hyperthyroidism and ophthalmopathy. Amplified regions were TCR beta CDR3 sequences from RNA transcripts. First-round RT-PCR with HTBI primers amplified the TCR CDR3 region. TCRdb re-called the multiplex PCR reads through MiXCR, storing one row per CDR3 protein. The sample includes approximately 360,000 distinct CDR3 sequences, more than 20% of them seen just once. The sample consisted of blood. These receptor sequences come from a middle-aged man with Graves' hyperthyroidism.

V and J are TRBV20-1 and TRBJ2-5, with TRBD2 identical over 10 bases. The CDR3 runs 16 residues. V trimming: 0 bases; J trimming: 5 bases; junction bases outside the gene matches: 9. The germline V gene has CDR1 DFQATT and CDR2 SNEGSKA (reference sequence). DNA for the CDR3: TGCAGTGCTAGAGACCCAGCGGGAGGGCCGAGTGAGACCCAGTACTTC. Translating it yields CSARDPAGGPSETQYF.

This clonotype was picked up a small number of times. For the CDR3, the DNA is TGTGCCAGCAGTGGGGTCGAGGACGGAAACACCATATATTTT. Residues: CASSGVEDGNTIYF. The chain links TRBV6-1 to TRBJ1-3, with D hard to call. Trimming took 4 bases from V and 4 from J, leaving 11 bases between them. This CDR3 contains 14 residues. Germline loops: CDR1 MNHNS, CDR2 SASEGT.

A few counts support this clonotype. This rearrangement joins TRBV12-3 or TRBV12-4 to TRBJ1-5, with D hard to call. The CDR3 loop spans 16 amino acids. Trimming stripped 1 base from V and 1 base from J, with 11 bases between. The CDR3 here is CASSLVRGLSNQPQHF. In DNA, the CDR3 is TGTGCCAGCAGTTTAGTTCGAGGGCTGAGCAATCAGCCCCAGCATTTT.

The gene calls are TRBV20-1 and TRBJ1-2; TRBD1 matches at 7 bases. The CDR3 covers 11 residues. V dropped 5 bases and J dropped 13; count of bases not matched to a gene: 10. Per germline, CDR1 DFQATT and CDR2 SNEGSKA (reference sequence). In nucleotides, the CDR3 is TGCAGTGCTGACAGACAGGGCATTCGCACCTTC. It translates to CSADRQGIRTF.

This clonotype was seen ten or more times. V and J are TRBV6-2 or TRBV6-3 and TRBJ2-7; D is unresolved. This CDR3 has 12 residues. The germline V gene has CDR1 MNHEY and CDR2 SVGEGT. The V end was cut by 2 bases, the J end by 5 bases, with 7 bases between. The DNA of the CDR3 is TGTGCCAGCAGTTACGTTTCTCACGAGCAGTACTTC. Its translation: CASSYVSHEQYF.

The table lists this clonotype with a few counts. This chain links TRBV3-1 with TRBJ1-3; tentatively, D is TRBD1 (5 bases). The germline V gene has CDR1 LGHDT and CDR2 YNNKEL (reference sequence). CDR3 length equals 13 residues. V was pared by 2 bases and J by 11 bases, with 13 bases between. The CDR3, as DNA: TGTGCCAGCAGCCAACGGGACCTCCAAGCCATATATTTT. It yields the protein CASSQRDLQAIYF.

This clonotype has a count of ten or more. The rearrangement links TRBV30 to TRBJ1-1, with TRBD1 matching 7 bases. The J segment lost 4 bases and the V segment lost 5 bases, leaving 7 bases of the junction unmatched. This CDR3 has 13 amino acids. CDR1 and CDR2 (germline): GTSNPN, SVGIG (reference sequence). CDR3 DNA: TGTGCCTGGGGCGCACAGGGGATCACTGAAGCTTTCTTT. Its translation is CAWGAQGITEAFF.

V is TRBV20-1 and J is TRBJ1-1; unclear D gene. This CDR3 has 12 amino acids. Germline V gene lookup returns CDR1 DFQATT and CDR2 SNEGSKA (reference sequence). V shed 6 bases and J shed 1 base, with 9 bases lying between them. The CDR3 region has the DNA TGCAGTGCGAAAACACGGAACACTGAAGCTTTCTTT. This gives the protein CSAKTRNTEAFF.